The clone carrying this T cell receptor beta chain is a singleton in its sample. Per the original methods: Amplification from reference gene primers served as the basis for estimated nucleated cell counts. Produced via immunoSEQ multiplex PCR; TCRdb's table is partial and in-frame only. Clone size and the V and J calls come from that table; the DNA yielded D and trimming. The sample consists of about 62,000 clones, roughly 90% of them appearing once. This specimen belongs to a study of blood T cell repertoires in COVID-19. The wider study: Some COVID-19 samples were acute and others convalescent; all came from the United States, Italy and Spain. Sample material is recorded as cDNA or gDNA derived from T cells, B-cell-depleted T cells, or PBMCs.

The CDR3 has 13 residues. V lost 8 bases, J lost 2 bases, and 6 bases stayed unmatched. CDR1 and CDR2 (germline): LNHDA, SQIVND (reference sequence). The genes are TRBV19 and TRBJ2-7; 7 nucleotides agree with TRBD1. This receptor was obtained from an elderly woman with acute or convalescent COVID-19. The sequenced material came from peripheral blood. CDR3 amino acids: CASSQQGAYEQYF. CDR3 coding DNA: TGTGCCAGTTCCCAGCAGGGGGCCTACGAGCAGTACTTC.